This note documents a single T cell receptor beta chain sequence. Its cognate antigen is unknown. V was trimmed by 6 bases and J by 4 bases, leaving 6 bases between them. The CDR3 consists of 11 residues. Germline CDR1 and CDR2: MDHEN and SYDVKM. These data belong to a study of OX40 agonist ivuxolimab in advanced cancers. Study at large: Each patient was given ivuxolimab into a vein every 2 weeks, at 0.01 to 10 mg/kg. Dose-escalation patients' cancers were hepatocellular carcinoma, melanoma, renal cell or head and neck cancer. People who had prior anti-PD-1, anti-PD-L1 or anti-CTLA-4 therapy could take part, and around 39% had some. Study findings and constraints: At doses 0.1 to 3.0 mg/kg, CD4+ and CD8+ clones expanded.

The table came from immunoSEQ multiplex PCR; TCRdb's copy has only in-frame clones and leaves some out. The sample lists tens of thousands of clones; under 90% were seen once. V gene TRBV28 combines with J gene TRBJ2-5; D gene unclear. The sample consisted of CD4+ or CD8+ T cells sorted from blood, taken in a trial of the OX40 agonist ivuxolimab. The TCR comes from an adult with an advanced solid tumor such as melanoma, head and neck, liver or kidney cancer. CDR3 region: CASSRAETQYF. CDR3 DNA: TGTGCCAGCAGCCGGGCAGAGACCCAGTACTTC.